A selection of T cell receptor beta chains follows, all from one sample in a study of blood T cell repertoires in COVID-19. The repertoire was sequenced with immunoSEQ multiplex PCR; TCRdb's copy has only in-frame clones and lacks some. Found here are roughly 400,000 clones, approximately 90% of them singletons; the top ten hold about 0.86%. Sequenced input: PBMCs or T cells enriched from blood (not recorded which). These receptors originate from a woman in her thirties or forties who had been exposed to COVID-19. Each CDR3 is given with its conserved first and last residue. The D gene is left open where the match is weak. Only some rows state a clone size, as once, few, many or a class for expanded clones.

J	V	size	D	DNA	CDR3
TRBJ2-3	TRBV18	NA	NA	TGTGCCAGCTCAACTACAGGGTTGAGCACAGATACGCAGTATTTT	CASSTTGLSTDTQYF
TRBJ1-1	TRBV30	NA	TRBD1	TGTGCCTGGAGTCGCACCCCCGGGACAGGGAATGCAGAAGCTTTCTTT	CAWSRTPGTGNAEAFF
TRBJ1-1	TRBV28	NA	TRBD1	TGTGCCAGCAGCTACTTCAGGGGGATTGGGACTGAAGCTTTCTTT	CASSYFRGIGTEAFF
TRBJ2-2	TRBV27	NA	NA	TGTGCCAGCCTCAGGACAGCCCTCCTATCACCGGGGGAGCTGTTTTTT	CASLRTALLSPGELFF
TRBJ2-1	TRBV3-1/TRBV3-2	NA	TRBD2	TGTGCCAGCAGCCAAGGACTAACCGGGACTAGCGGGAGGAATGAGCAGTTCTTC	CASSQGLTGTSGRNEQFF
TRBJ2-6	TRBV18	once	NA	TGTGCCAGCTCACCACCTTCGAGGCGGGGTGGGGCCAACGTCCTGACTTTC	CASSPPSRRGGANVLTF
TRBJ2-4	TRBV7-9	NA	TRBD2	TGTGCCAGCAGCCTAGCGGGAGGTGGAAACATTCAGTACTTC	CASSLAGGGNIQYF
TRBJ2-5	TRBV5-1	NA	TRBD2	TGCGCCAGCAGCACACGGACTAGCGGGACGCGCGAGACCCAGTACTTC	CASSTRTSGTRETQYF
TRBJ2-6	TRBV15	once	NA	TGTGCCACCAGCAGAGATCTGGGCGCTGGGGCCAACGTCCTGACTTTC	CATSRDLGAGANVLTF
TRBJ2-5	TRBV11-3	NA	NA	TGTGCCAGCAGCTTAGTCGAGGGAGGCGAGGAGACCCAGTACTTC	CASSLVEGGEETQYF
TRBJ1-2	TRBV7-9	NA	NA	TGTGCCAGCAGCTTAGTACGGGGGGCTAGTGGCTACACCTTC	CASSLVRGASGYTF
TRBJ2-1	TRBV29-1	once	TRBD1	TGCAGCGTTCGGGACAGGGATACTTGGTCCTACAATGAGCAGTTCTTC	CSVRDRDTWSYNEQFF
TRBJ2-7	TRBV2	NA	TRBD1	TGTGCCAGCAACCGACAGGGGAGCTCCTACGAGCAGTACTTC	CASNRQGSSYEQYF
TRBJ1-1	TRBV19	NA	TRBD1	TGTGCCAGTAGTCTCGGGACAGGCGTAACACTGAACACTGAAGCTTTCTTT	CASSLGTGVTLNTEAFF
TRBJ1-1	TRBV10-1	NA	NA	TGCGCCAGCAGGGGGACACTGAACACTGAAGCTTTCTTT	CASRGTLNTEAFF
TRBJ1-6	TRBV6-5	NA	TRBD1	TGTGCCAGCAGTTCGACAGGGAACAGTTCACCCCTCCACTTT	CASSSTGNSSPLHF
TRBJ2-5	TRBV4-3	NA	TRBD2	TGCGCCAGCAGCCAGGAGACTAGCGGGAGAGGGAAGACCCAGTACTTC	CASSQETSGRGKTQYF
TRBJ2-7	TRBV18	NA	TRBD1	TGTGCCAGCTCACCGGGACAGGGAATAGCAGGGTACGAGCAGTACTTC	CASSPGQGIAGYEQYF
TRBJ2-3	TRBV7-9	NA	TRBD2	TGTGCCAGCGTCGAAGGTTTGGCGGGGGGGAGCCCCACAGATACGCAGTATTTT	CASVEGLAGGSPTDTQYF
TRBJ1-4	TRBV30	NA	NA	TGTGCCTGGAGTGTAGGTGGAGTGGAAAAACTGTTTTTT	CAWSVGGVEKLFF
TRBJ2-1	TRBV7-9	NA	TRBD1	TGTGCCAGCAGCGGCGGACAGGGGGGCTACAATGAGCAGTTCTTC	CASSGGQGGYNEQFF
TRBJ1-5	TRBV27	few	NA	TGTGCCAGCAGTTTAGTTCCAGGCCGGGGAGATCAGCCCCAGCATTTT	CASSLVPGRGDQPQHF
TRBJ2-1	TRBV3-1/TRBV3-2	NA	TRBD1	TGTGCCAGCAGCCAAGTGACAGGGGGCGGTGAGCAGTTCTTC	CASSQVTGGGEQFF
TRBJ2-7	TRBV29-1	NA	NA	TGCAGCGTTGAAGATAACTCCAGGGGACCCGAGCAGTACTTC	CSVEDNSRGPEQYF
TRBJ1-2	TRBV4-1	NA	NA	TGCGCCAGCAGCCAAGATAGGAGGGCAGGTTATACCTATGGCTACACCTTC	CASSQDRRAGYTYGYTF
TRBJ1-1	TRBV9	NA	NA	TGTGCCAGCAGCGCCCCGAAAGGGGGGGTGAACACTGAAGCTTTCTTT	CASSAPKGGVNTEAFF
TRBJ1-5	TRBV6-5	NA	TRBD1	TGTGCCAGCAGTTACCCGACAGGGGTACCTCAGCCCCAGCATTTT	CASSYPTGVPQPQHF
TRBJ2-7	TRBV19	NA	TRBD1	TGTGCCAGTAGTATGGGGACAGGGGACGAGCAGTACTTC	CASSMGTGDEQYF
TRBJ1-2	TRBV19	NA	TRBD1	TGTGCCAGTAGCGGGACAGGGGGTGGCTACACCTTC	CASSGTGGGYTF
TRBJ1-2	TRBV24-1	NA	NA	TGTGCCACCAGTGATCGGGTCGGCGGGGACTATGGCTACACCTTC	CATSDRVGGDYGYTF
TRBJ1-2	TRBV6-1	NA	NA	TGTGCCAGCAGTGAAACAAAACAGGGTTGGAACTATGGCTACACCTTC	CASSETKQGWNYGYTF
TRBJ2-1	TRBV24-1	NA	TRBD1	TGTGCCACCAGTGATTTGGGGACAGCTTACAATGAGCAGTTCTTC	CATSDLGTAYNEQFF
TRBJ1-1	TRBV5-1	once	NA	TGCGCCAGCAGCCTTCATGTGGGGGGCACTGAAGCTTTCTTT	CASSLHVGGTEAFF
TRBJ1-2	TRBV10-3	NA	TRBD1	TGTGCCATCAGTGAGACAGGGGGCGCCCTCAATGGCTACACCTTC	CAISETGGALNGYTF
TRBJ1-2	TRBV7-9	NA	TRBD1	TGTGCCAGCAGCTTAGACAGGGGGCGGGATGGCTACACCTTC	CASSLDRGRDGYTF
TRBJ1-1	TRBV18	NA	NA	TGTGCCAGCTCACTCGGACTGGATACTGAAGCTTTCTTT	CASSLGLDTEAFF
TRBJ1-1	TRBV3-1/TRBV3-2	NA	NA	TGTGCCAGCAGCCCCCGACTGTACACTGAAGCTTTCTTT	CASSPRLYTEAFF
TRBJ1-3	TRBV18	NA	NA	TGTGCCAGCTCACCTATGGACAGCCATTCTGGAAACACCATATATTTT	CASSPMDSHSGNTIYF
TRBJ1-4	TRBV5-1	NA	NA	TGCGCCAGCAGCCCGTCTTCAACTAATGAAAAACTGTTTTTT	CASSPSSTNEKLFF
TRBJ1-2	TRBV6-6	NA	NA	TGTGCCAGCAGTGCTCTACAGGGCTATGGCTACACCTTC	CASSALQGYGYTF
TRBJ1-1	TRBV7-2	NA	NA	TGTGCCAGCAGCTCGCAACAGAACACTGAAGCTTTCTTT	CASSSQQNTEAFF
TRBJ2-2	TRBV30	NA	NA	TGTGCCTGGAGTGTAGGACATTCGAGGACCGGGGAGCTGTTTTTT	CAWSVGHSRTGELFF
TRBJ2-1	TRBV30	NA	TRBD2	TGTGCCTGGATAGCGGGACGAAATGAGCAGTTCTTC	CAWIAGRNEQFF
TRBJ2-3	TRBV5-1	NA	TRBD2	TGCGCCAGCAGCTCAAGGACTAGCGGGGGCACAGATACGCAGTATTTT	CASSSRTSGGTDTQYF
TRBJ1-1	TRBV7-9	NA	NA	TGTGCCAGCAGCTTAGTGGGCCGGCTGAACACTGAAGCTTTCTTT	CASSLVGRLNTEAFF
TRBJ2-2	TRBV6-2/TRBV6-3	NA	TRBD1	TGTGCCAGCAGTTACTCGGGACAGGGGTACACCGGGGAGCTGTTTTTT	CASSYSGQGYTGELFF
TRBJ1-1	TRBV30	NA	NA	TGTGCCTGGAGTGTCGGGTCAAACACTGAAGCTTTCTTT	CAWSVGSNTEAFF
TRBJ2-6	TRBV7-3	NA	NA	TGTGCCAGCAGCCCATCTAGTATCCGTCGTGCTGGGGCCAACGTCCTGACTTTC	CASSPSSIRRAGANVLTF
TRBJ1-2	TRBV11-3	once	TRBD1	TGTGCCAGCAGCCTAGGGACAGGGTATAACTATGGCTACACCTTC	CASSLGTGYNYGYTF
TRBJ2-5	TRBV5-4	NA	TRBD1	TGTGCCAGCAGCCAACAGGGGGATGAGACCCAGTACTTC	CASSQQGDETQYF
TRBJ2-2	TRBV18	NA	TRBD2	TGTGCCAGCTCACCTTGGGAGGGCTTCACCGGGGAGCTGTTTTTT	CASSPWEGFTGELFF
TRBJ1-1	TRBV7-9	once	NA	TGTGCCAGCAGCTTAGTGGCAGTGAACACTGAAGCTTTCTTT	CASSLVAVNTEAFF
TRBJ1-2	TRBV24-1	NA	TRBD1	TGTGCCACCAGTGACCAAGGGGGCGATTACTATGGCTACACCTTC	CATSDQGGDYYGYTF
TRBJ2-7	TRBV7-6	NA	NA	TGTGCCAGCAGCTCCGGGGGGCCCTACGAGCAGTACTTC	CASSSGGPYEQYF
TRBJ2-7	TRBV10-3	NA	TRBD1	TGTGCCATCAGTGACCCGACAGGGTCAACCTACGAGCAGTACTTC	CAISDPTGSTYEQYF
TRBJ1-5	TRBV30	NA	TRBD1	TGTGCCTGGAGTAAACAGGGGGGTCAGCCCCAGCATTTT	CAWSKQGGQPQHF
TRBJ1-1	TRBV7-9	NA	NA	TGTGCCAGCAGCTTTGGAGGAGGGAGCACTGAAGCTTTCTTT	CASSFGGGSTEAFF
TRBJ2-1	TRBV11-2	NA	TRBD2	TGTGCCAGCAGCTATACTAGCGGGGGGGCCTATGAGCAGTTCTTC	CASSYTSGGAYEQFF
TRBJ1-2	TRBV10-3	NA	TRBD1	TGTGCCATCAGTGAGGGGGCAGGGGGGCTTAACTATGGCTACACCTTC	CAISEGAGGLNYGYTF